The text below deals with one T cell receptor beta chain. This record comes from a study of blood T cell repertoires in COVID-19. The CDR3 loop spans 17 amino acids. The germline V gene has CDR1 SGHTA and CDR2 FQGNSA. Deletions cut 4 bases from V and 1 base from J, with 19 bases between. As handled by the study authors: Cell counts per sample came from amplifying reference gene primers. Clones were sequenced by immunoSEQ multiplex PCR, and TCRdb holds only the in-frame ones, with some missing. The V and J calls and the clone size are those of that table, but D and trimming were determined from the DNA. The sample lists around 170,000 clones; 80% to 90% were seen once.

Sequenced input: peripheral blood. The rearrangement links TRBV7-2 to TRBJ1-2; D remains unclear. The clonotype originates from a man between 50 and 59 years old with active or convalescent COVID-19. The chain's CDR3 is CASSSRLAEMSNYGYTF. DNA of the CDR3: TGTGCCAGCAGCTCGCGACTGGCGGAGATGAGTAACTATGGCTACACCTTC.